This T cell receptor beta chain is drawn from a study of human T cells and chemical hapten exposure. General study results and limits: Donors in the study had alopecia, meaning their immune response may differ from healthy people's.

One entry per CDR3 protein results from TCRdb running MiXCR on the RACE reads. Of about 290,000 distinct CDR3 sequences listed, almost 8% are singletons. Concerning this clonotype itself: What it binds is not known.

CDR1 and CDR2 from the germline V gene are MDHEN and SYDVKM. The CDR3 is 12 residues long. Time point specified: pre-sensitization, week 0. Described treatment: therapeutic diphenylcyclopropenone sensitization with weekly scalp DPC. Extraction of total RNA was performed on unfractionated whole blood. The source material was whole blood, sampled in connection with sensitization to the hapten diphenylcyclopropenone (DPC). The sequence came from a young man with alopecia areata. Some clones in this sample may be carry-over from other donors' samples. The V gene is TRBV28, the J gene TRBJ2-5; D ambiguous. CDR3 bases: TGTGTCATCGGCAGCGCGGAAGAGACCCAGTACTTC. It codes for CVIGSAEETQYF.